This TCR beta chain appears in the sequencing data of a study of identical twins. A universal primer site arose from template switching, and cDNA bore unique molecular identifiers. TCRdb independently ran MiXCR on the 5' RACE reads; one entry per CDR3 protein. This sample carries around 650,000 distinct CDR3 sequences, roughly 7.2% of them seen once, and the ten largest clones take 1.6%. This clonotype was seen at least ten times. The target antigen is unknown. Broader study findings: Cord blood's abundant beta clonotypes had fewer insertions, unlike memory repertoires. Twins shared beta out-of-frame sequences in excess, but this excess was weaker. One should note that invariant MAIT and iNKT cells could partly confound zero-insertion analyses.

The CDR3 covers 14 residues. Germline loops: CDR1 SGHRS, CDR2 YFSETQ. The germline V and J ends were trimmed by 0 bases and 6 bases, with 13 bases remaining between them. The sample also formed part of further work on yellow fever vaccine responses in identical twins.

Input material: PBMCs. The gene calls are TRBV5-1 and TRBJ2-7, with D perhaps TRBD1 (7 bases). The receptor's source is a woman aged 18-29 years in good health. CDR3: CASSLVSGGREQYF. CDR3 bases: TGCGCCAGCAGCTTGGTGTCAGGGGGGCGCGAGCAGTACTTC.